This T cell receptor beta chain was obtained from a study of lymphopenia after photon versus proton radiotherapy. Study-wide results and limits: Post-nadir diversity loss with photons came from oligoclonal expansion, particularly CD8+ Temra cells. Under photons, naive T cells and diversity fell while effector/memory populations rose.

Points on this clone: Its target is unknown.

CDR3 size: 18 residues. Germline V gene lookup returns CDR1 LGHNA and CDR2 YNFKEQ. With V trimmed by 1 base and J by 4 bases, 10 bases remained unmatched. Using immunoSEQ multiplex PCR, the repertoire was profiled, and TCRdb retains in-frame clones only, with some absent. The sample holds 60,000 to 75,000 clones; 87% are singletons and the top ten take about 13%. This receptor was taken from a man older than 75 with esophageal cancer. The J gene is TRBJ2-5, the V gene TRBV4-2, with 12 bases matching TRBD2. Sequenced here: peripheral blood, sampled from a patient treated with proton-based radiotherapy. The CDR3: CASSQVYPLAGGPETQYF. DNA of the CDR3: TGTGCCAGCAGCCAAGTTTATCCCCTAGCGGGGGGGCCAGAGACCCAGTACTTC.